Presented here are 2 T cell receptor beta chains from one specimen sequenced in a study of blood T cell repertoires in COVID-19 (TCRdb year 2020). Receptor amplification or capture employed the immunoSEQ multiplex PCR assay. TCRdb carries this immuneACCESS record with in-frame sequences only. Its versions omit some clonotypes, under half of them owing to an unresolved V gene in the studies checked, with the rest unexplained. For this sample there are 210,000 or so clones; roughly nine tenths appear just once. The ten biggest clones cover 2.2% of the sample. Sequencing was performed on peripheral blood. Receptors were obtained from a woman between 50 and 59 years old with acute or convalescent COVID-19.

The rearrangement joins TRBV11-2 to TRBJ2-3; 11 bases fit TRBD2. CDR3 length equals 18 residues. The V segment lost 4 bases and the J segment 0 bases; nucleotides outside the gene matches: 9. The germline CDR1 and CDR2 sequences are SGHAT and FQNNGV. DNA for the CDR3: TGTGCCAGCAGCTCCGGTATAGCGGGGGGGACTAGCACAGATACGCAGTATTTT. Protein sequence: CASSSGIAGGTSTDTQYF.

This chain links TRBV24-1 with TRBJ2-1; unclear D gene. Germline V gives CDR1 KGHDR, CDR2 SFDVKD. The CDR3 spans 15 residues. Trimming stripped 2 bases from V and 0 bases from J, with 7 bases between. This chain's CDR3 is CATSDSLSSYNEQFF. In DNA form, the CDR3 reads TGTGCCACCAGTGATTCACTAAGCTCCTACAATGAGCAGTTCTTC.